This entry describes one TCR beta chain. The data stem from a study of blood T cell repertoires in COVID-19. Turning to the study itself: COVID-19 samples from acute and convalescent phases originated in the United States, Italy and Spain. Nucleic acid was either cDNA or gDNA, and it came from T cells, B-cell-depleted T cells, or PBMCs.

Under the authors' procedure: Estimation of nucleated cell counts relied on the amplification of reference gene primers. TCRdb's table, derived via immunoSEQ multiplex PCR, lists solely in-frame clones and lacks some. The V and J calls and the clone size are those of that table, but D and trimming were determined from the DNA. Here the sample spans about 70,000 clones, 86% being singletons. The CDR3 covers 15 residues. V lost 5 bases and J lost 1; bases outside the gene matches: 2. Germline values: CDR1 SNHLY, CDR2 FYNNEI. This receptor was taken from a human donor in a cohort sampled during active COVID-19. Sequencing was done on a sample of peripheral blood. This chain joins TRBV2 and TRBJ2-2, with 9 bases matching TRBD2. The CDR3 DNA sequence: TGTGCCAGCAGTCGAGCGGGGGGGAACACCGGGGAGCTGTTTTTT. Encoded protein: CASSRAGGNTGELFF. The full variable domain, rest sourced from reference TRBV2 and TRBJ2-2, is EPEVTQTPSHQVTQMGQEVILRCVPISNHLYFYWYRQILGQKVEFLVSFYNNEISEKSEIFDDQFSVERPDGSNFTLKIRSTKLEDSAMYFCASSRAGGNTGELFFGEGSRLTVL.